The clone carrying this TCR beta chain was observed a few times. CDR3 regions were amplified by Arm-PCR using iRepertoire HTBI primers to build TCR beta libraries. TCRdb passed the multiplex PCR reads through MiXCR, listing each CDR3 protein once. This repertoire shows a few hundred thousand distinct CDR3 sequences, roughly 12% found once; its top ten account for approximately 20%. The data originate from a study of regulatory T cells in long-lasting Graves disease. The V gene's germline CDR1 is SGHTA and CDR2 FQGNSA. The CDR3 runs to 17 residues. V lost 5 bases and J lost 0, with 18 bases in between. Noted time point: newly diagnosed GD, antithyroid drugs for less than 3 months. Researchers made the TCR library from RNA that was extracted from PBMCs. The same sample was also studied in work on T cells in Graves' hyperthyroidism and ophthalmopathy.

The starting material was peripheral blood mononuclear cells (PBMCs), obtained at new diagnosis, from a patient treated with antithyroid drugs. This receptor was identified in a woman aged 18-29 years with Graves disease. The V gene is TRBV7-2, the J gene TRBJ2-3; D possibly corresponds to TRBD1 (6 bases). In DNA form, the CDR3 reads TGTGCCAGCAGCATCACATACAGGGTAACTAGCACAGATACGCAGTATTTT. Translation: CASSITYRVTSTDTQYF.